The following is a T cell receptor beta chain sequence with its context. This record comes from a study of OX40 agonist ivuxolimab in advanced cancers. Study information: The patients got ivuxolimab, which is an agonistic anti-OX40 (CD134) antibody.

CDR1 and CDR2 from the germline V gene are LNHDA and SQIVND (reference sequence). The V gene lost 3 bases and the J gene lost 5 bases, with 10 bases spanning the gap. The CDR3 is 14 amino acids. Sequencing used immunoSEQ multiplex PCR; TCRdb keeps in-frame clones, though not all of them. The table has 50,000 to 70,000 clones, about 91% seen once. The genes are TRBV19 and TRBJ1-4; D call uncertain. The material was CD4+ or CD8+ T cells sorted from blood, obtained in a trial of the OX40 agonist ivuxolimab. This TCR derives from an adult with an advanced solid tumor such as melanoma, head and neck, liver or kidney cancer. CDR3: CASSMWGSNEKLFF. CDR3 DNA: TGTGCCAGTAGTATGTGGGGTTCAAATGAAAAACTGTTTTTT. Full variable domain (missing parts from reference TRBV19 and TRBJ1-4): DGGITQSPKYLFRKEGQNVTLSCEQNLNHDAMYWYRQDPGQGLRLIYYSQIVNDFQKGDIAEGYSVSREKKESFPLTVTSAQKNPTAFYLCASSMWGSNEKLFFGSGTQLSVL.